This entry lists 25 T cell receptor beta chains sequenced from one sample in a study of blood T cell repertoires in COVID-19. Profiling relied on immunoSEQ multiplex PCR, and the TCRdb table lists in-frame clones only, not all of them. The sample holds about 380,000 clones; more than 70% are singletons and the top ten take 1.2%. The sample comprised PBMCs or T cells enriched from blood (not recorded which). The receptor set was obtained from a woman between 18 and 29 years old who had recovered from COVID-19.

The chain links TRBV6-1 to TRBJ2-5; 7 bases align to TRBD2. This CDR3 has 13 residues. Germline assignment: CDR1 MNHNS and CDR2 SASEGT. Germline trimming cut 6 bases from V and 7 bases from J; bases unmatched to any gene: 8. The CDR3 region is CASSIGEGGTQYF. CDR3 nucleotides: TGTGCCAGCAGCATAGGGGAGGGAGGGACCCAGTACTTC.

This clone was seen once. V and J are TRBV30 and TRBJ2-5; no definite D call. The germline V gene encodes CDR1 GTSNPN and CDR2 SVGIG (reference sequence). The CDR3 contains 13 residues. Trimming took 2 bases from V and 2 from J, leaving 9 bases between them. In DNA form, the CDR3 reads TGTGCCTGGAGTAAGAACATACAAGAGACCCAGTACTTC. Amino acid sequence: CAWSKNIQETQYF.

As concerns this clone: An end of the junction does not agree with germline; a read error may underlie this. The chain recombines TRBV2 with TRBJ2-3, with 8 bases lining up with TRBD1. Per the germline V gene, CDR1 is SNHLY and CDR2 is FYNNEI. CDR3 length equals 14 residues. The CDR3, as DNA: TGTGCCGGCAGGGACAGGCTACCCACAGATACGCAGTATTTT. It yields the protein CAGRDRLPTDTQYF.

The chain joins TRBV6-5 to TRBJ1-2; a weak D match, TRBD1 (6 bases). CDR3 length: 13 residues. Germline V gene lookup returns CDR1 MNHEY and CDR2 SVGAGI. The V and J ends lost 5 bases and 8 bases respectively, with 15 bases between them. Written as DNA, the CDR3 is TGTGCCAGCAGTACCGGGACAAATTTCGGCTACACCTTC. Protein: CASSTGTNFGYTF.

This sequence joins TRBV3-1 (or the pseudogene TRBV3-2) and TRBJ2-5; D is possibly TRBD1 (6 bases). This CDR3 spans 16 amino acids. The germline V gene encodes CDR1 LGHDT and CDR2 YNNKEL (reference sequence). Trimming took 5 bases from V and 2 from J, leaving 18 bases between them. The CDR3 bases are TGTGCCAGCAGCGAGAACTTGGGCAGGGGACAAGAGACCCAGTACTTC. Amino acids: CASSENLGRGQETQYF.

This CDR3 is CSVEDGIGRAQPHTEAFF. The CDR3 DNA reads as TGCAGCGTTGAAGATGGTATTGGCAGGGCCCAGCCGCACACTGAAGCTTTCTTT. The chain carries TRBV29-1 and TRBJ1-1; D might be TRBD1 (5 bases). The length of the CDR3 is 18 residues. Per germline, CDR1 SQVTM and CDR2 ANQGSEA. Trimming cost V 0 bases and J 3 bases, with 23 bases left between them.

The CDR3 nucleotides read TGTGCCACCAGCAGAGAAAAGGTTGGGGGGACCCAAGAGACCCAGTACTTC. This gives the protein CATSREKVGGTQETQYF. V is TRBV15 and J is TRBJ2-5; TRBD2 is a possible D gene (6 bases). In germline, CDR1 is LNHNV, CDR2 YYDKDF (reference sequence). This CDR3 spans 17 amino acids. V shed 0 bases and J shed 1 base, with 15 bases lying between them.

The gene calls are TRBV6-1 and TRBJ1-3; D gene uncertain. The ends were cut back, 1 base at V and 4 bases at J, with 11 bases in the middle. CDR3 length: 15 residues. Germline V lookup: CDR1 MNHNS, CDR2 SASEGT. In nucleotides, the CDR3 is TGTGCCAGCAGTGAAGTGGCCAGGCCCGGAAACACCATATATTTT. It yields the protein CASSEVARPGNTIYF.

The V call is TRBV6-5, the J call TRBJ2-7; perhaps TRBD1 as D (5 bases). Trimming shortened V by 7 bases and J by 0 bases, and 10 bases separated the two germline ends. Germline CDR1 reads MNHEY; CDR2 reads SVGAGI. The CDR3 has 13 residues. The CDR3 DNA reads TGTGCCAGCAAAGACAGCAGCTCCTACGAGCAGTACTTC. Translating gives CASKDSSSYEQYF.

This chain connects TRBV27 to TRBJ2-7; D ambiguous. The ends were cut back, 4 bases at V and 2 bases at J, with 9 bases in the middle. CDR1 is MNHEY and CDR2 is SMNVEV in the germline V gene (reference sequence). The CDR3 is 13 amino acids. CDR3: CASSYAGPYEQYF. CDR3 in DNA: TGTGCCAGCAGTTATGCAGGTCCCTACGAGCAGTACTTC.

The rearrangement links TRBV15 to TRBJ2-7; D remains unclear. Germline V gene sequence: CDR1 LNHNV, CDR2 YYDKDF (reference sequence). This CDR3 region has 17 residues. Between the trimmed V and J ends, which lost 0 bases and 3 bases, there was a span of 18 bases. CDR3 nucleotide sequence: TGTGCCACCAGCAGAGAACGGGTAGGAATTAAGTTCTACGAGCAGTACTTC. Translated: CATSRERVGIKFYEQYF. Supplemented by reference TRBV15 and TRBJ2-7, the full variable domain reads DAMVIQNPRYQVTQFGKPVTLSCSQTLNHNVMYWYQQKSSQAPKLLFHYYDKDFNNEADTPDNFQSRRPNTSFCFLDIRSPGLGDTAMYLCATSRERVGIKFYEQYFGPGTRLTVT.

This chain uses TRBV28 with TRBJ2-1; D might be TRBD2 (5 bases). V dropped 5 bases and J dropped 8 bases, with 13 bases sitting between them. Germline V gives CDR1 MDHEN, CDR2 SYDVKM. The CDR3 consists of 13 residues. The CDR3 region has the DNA TGTGCCAGCAGTCTCCTCGGGGTCTATGAGCAGTTCTTC. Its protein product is CASSLLGVYEQFF.

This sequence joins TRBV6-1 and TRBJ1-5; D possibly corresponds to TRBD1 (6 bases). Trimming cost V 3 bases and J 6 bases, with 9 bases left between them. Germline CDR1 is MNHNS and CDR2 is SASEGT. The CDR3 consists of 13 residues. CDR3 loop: CASSEGGAQPQHF. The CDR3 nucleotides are TGTGCCAGCAGTGAGGGGGGGGCTCAGCCCCAGCATTTT.

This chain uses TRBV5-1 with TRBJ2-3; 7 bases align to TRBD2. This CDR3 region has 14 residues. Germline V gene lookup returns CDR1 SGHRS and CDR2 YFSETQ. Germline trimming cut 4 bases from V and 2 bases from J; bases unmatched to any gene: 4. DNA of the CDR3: TGCGCCAGCAGCCCCGGGACTACCACAGATACGCAGTATTTT. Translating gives CASSPGTTTDTQYF.

The CDR3 DNA is TGCGCCAGCAGCAACAAGGGAGGGACTAACACTGAAGCTTTCTTT. Translated, it gives CASSNKGGTNTEAFF. The chain uses TRBV5-1 and TRBJ1-1; maybe TRBD1 (5 bases). Trimming removed 4 bases at V and 2 bases at J, with 15 bases between. The germline V gene encodes CDR1 SGHRS and CDR2 YFSETQ. CDR3 length equals 15 residues.

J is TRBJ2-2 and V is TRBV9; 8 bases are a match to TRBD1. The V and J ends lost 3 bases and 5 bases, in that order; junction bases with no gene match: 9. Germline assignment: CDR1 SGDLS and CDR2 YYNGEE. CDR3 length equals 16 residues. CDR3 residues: CASSANNRDRTGELFF. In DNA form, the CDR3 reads TGTGCCAGCAGCGCCAATAACCGGGACAGGACCGGGGAGCTGTTTTTT.

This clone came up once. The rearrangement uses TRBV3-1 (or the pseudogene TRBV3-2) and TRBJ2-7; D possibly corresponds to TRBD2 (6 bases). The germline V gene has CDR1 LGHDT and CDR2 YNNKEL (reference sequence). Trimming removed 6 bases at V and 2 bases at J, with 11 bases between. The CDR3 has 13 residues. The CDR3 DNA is TGTGCCAGCAGGCGGGGTGTCACCTACGAGCAGTACTTC. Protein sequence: CASRRGVTYEQYF.

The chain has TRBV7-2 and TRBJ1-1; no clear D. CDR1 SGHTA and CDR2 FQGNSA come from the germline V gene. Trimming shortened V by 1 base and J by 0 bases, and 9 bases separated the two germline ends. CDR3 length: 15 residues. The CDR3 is CASSLGTYMNTEAFF. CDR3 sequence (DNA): TGTGCCAGCAGCTTAGGGACTTATATGAACACTGAAGCTTTCTTT. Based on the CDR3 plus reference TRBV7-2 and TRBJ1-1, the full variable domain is GAGVSQSPSNKVTEKGKDVELRCDPISGHTALYWYRQSLGQGLEFLIYFQGNSAPDKSGLPSDRFSAERTGGSVSTLTIQRTQQEDSAVYLCASSLGTYMNTEAFFGQGTRLTVV.

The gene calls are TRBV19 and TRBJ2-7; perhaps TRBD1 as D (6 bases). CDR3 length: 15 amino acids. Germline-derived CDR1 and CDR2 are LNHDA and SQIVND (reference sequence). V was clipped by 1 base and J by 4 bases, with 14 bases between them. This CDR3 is CASSIGTVSHYEQYF. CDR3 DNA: TGTGCCAGTAGTATAGGGACAGTGTCGCATTACGAGCAGTACTTC.

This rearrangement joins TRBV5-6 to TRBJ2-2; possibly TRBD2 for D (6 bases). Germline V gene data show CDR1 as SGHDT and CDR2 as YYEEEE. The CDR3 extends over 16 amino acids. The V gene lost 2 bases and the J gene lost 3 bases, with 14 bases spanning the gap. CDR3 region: CASSFGTAPYTGELFF. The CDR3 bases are TGTGCCAGCAGCTTTGGGACTGCGCCCTACACCGGGGAGCTGTTTTTT.

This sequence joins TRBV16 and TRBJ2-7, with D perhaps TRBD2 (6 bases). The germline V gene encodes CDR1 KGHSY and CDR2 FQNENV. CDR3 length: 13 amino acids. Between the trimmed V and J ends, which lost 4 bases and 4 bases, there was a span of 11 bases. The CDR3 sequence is CASSRAAGYEQYF. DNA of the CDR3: TGTGCCAGCAGCCGGGCCGCGGGGTACGAGCAGTACTTC.

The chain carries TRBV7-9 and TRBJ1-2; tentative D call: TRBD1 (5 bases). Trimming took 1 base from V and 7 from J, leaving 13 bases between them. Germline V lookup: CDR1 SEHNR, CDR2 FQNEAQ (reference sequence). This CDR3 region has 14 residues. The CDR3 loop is CASSLGSDTRGYTF. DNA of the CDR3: TGTGCCAGCAGCTTAGGTTCGGACACGCGTGGCTACACCTTC.

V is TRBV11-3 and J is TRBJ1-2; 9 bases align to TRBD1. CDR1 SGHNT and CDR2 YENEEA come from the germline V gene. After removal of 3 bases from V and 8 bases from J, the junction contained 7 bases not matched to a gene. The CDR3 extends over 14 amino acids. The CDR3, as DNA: TGTGCCAGCAGCTTCCGAGGACAGGGGAAAGGCTACACCTTC. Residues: CASSFRGQGKGYTF.

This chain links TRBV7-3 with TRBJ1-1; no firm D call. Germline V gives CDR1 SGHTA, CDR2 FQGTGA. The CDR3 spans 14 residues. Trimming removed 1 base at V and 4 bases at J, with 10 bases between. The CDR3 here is CASSLNLGVTEAFF. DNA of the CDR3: TGTGCCAGCAGCTTAAATCTGGGAGTCACTGAAGCTTTCTTT.

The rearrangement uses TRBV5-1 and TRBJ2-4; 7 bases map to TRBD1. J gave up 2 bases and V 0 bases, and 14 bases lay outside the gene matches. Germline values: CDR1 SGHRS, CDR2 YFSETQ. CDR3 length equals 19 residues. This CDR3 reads CASSLEGRGYDATKNIQYF. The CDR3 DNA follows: TGCGCCAGCAGCTTGGAGGGCAGGGGGTATGACGCAACCAAAAACATTCAGTACTTC.